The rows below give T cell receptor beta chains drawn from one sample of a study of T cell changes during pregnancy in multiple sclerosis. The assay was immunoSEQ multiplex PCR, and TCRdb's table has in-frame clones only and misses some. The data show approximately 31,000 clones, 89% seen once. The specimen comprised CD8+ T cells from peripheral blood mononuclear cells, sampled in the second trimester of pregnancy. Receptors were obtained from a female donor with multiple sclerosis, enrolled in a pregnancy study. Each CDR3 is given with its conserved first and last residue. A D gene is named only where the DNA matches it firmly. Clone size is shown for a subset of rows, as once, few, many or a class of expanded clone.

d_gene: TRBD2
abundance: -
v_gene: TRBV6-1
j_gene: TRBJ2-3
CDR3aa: CASSDLLWTSGRAADTQYF
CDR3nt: TGTGCCAGCAGTGACCTACTTTGGACTAGCGGGAGGGCCGCAGATACGCAGTATTTT

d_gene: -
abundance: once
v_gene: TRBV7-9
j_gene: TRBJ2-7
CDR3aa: CASSPRSSPYEQYF
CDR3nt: TGTGCCAGCAGCCCGCGTAGCAGTCCCTACGAGCAGTACTTC

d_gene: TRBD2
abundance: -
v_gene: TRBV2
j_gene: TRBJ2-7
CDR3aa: CASSTLAGSYEQYF
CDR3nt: TGTGCCAGCAGTACACTAGCGGGATCCTACGAGCAGTACTTC

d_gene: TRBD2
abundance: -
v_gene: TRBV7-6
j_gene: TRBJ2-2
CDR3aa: CASSLSTSGRFLAFTGELFF
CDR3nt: TGTGCCAGCAGCTTGAGCACTAGCGGGAGGTTTCTCGCGTTCACCGGGGAGCTGTTTTTT

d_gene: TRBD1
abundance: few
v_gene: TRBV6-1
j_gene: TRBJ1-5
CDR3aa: CASSAGTGGNQPQHF
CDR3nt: TGTGCCAGCAGCGCCGGGACAGGGGGGAATCAGCCCCAGCATTTT

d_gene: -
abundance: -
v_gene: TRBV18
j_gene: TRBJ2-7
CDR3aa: CASSPPPDKPYEQYF
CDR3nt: TGTGCCAGCTCACCACCTCCGGACAAACCCTACGAGCAGTACTTC

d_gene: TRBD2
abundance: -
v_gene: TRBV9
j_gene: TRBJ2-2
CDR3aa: CASSVDSGSRNTGELFF
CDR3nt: TGTGCCAGCAGCGTAGATAGCGGGAGTAGGAACACCGGGGAGCTGTTTTTT

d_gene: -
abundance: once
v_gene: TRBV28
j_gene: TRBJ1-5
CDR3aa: CASSVTDYSNQPQHF
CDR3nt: TGTGCCAGCAGCGTGACAGATTATAGCAATCAGCCCCAGCATTTT

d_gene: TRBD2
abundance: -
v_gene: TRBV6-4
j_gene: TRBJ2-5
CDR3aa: CASSETSGGQETQYF
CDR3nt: TGTGCCAGCAGTGAGACTAGCGGGGGCCAAGAGACCCAGTACTTC

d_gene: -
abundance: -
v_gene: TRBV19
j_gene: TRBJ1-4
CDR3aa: CASSETALNEKLFF
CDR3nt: TGTGCCAGTAGTGAGACAGCCCTGAATGAAAAACTGTTTTTT

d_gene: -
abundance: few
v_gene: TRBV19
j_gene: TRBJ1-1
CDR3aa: CASRLGGAAEAFF
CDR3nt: TGTGCCAGTAGGCTTGGGGGCGCGGCTGAAGCTTTCTTT

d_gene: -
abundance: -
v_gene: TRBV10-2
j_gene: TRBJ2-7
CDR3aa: CASSESRTLGGQYF
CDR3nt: TGCGCCAGCAGTGAGTCCCGGACTTTAGGGGGGCAGTACTTC

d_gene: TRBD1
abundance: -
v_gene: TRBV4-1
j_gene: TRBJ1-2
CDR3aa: CASSLLQGTAYGYTF
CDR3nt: TGCGCCAGCAGCCTACTACAGGGGACCGCTTATGGCTACACCTTC

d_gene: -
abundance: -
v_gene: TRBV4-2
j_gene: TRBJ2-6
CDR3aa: CASSQDHNSGANVLTF
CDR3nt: TGTGCCAGCAGCCAAGATCACAACTCTGGGGCCAACGTCCTGACTTTC

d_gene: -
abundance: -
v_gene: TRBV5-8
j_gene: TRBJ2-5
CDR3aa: CASSFGGETQYF
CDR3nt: TGTGCCAGCAGCTTTGGGGGGGAGACCCAGTACTTC

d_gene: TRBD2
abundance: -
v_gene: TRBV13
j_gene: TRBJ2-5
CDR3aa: CASSLGLLLAGELKTQYF
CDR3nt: TGTGCCAGCAGCTTAGGCCTCCTACTAGCGGGAGAACTAAAGACCCAGTACTTC

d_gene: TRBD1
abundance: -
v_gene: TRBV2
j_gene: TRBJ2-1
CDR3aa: CASSFRGQGEQFF
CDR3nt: TGTGCCAGCAGTTTCAGGGGGCAGGGTGAGCAGTTCTTC

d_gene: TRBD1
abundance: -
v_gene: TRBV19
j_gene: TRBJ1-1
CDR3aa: CASSIRMGTGGNTEAFF
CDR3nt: TGTGCCAGTAGTATTAGAATGGGAACAGGGGGAAACACTGAAGCTTTCTTT

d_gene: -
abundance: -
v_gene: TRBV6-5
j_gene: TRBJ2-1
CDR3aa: CASSPGASVSNEQFF
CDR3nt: TGTGCCAGCAGTCCCGGGGCTAGCGTATCCAATGAGCAGTTCTTC

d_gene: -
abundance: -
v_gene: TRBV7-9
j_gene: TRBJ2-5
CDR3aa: CASSGQYQETQYF
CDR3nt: TGTGCCAGCAGTGGACAGTATCAAGAGACCCAGTACTTC

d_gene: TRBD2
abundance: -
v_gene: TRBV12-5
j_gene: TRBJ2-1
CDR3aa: CASGLTSGGVHEQFF
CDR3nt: TGTGCTAGTGGTTTGACTAGCGGTGGTGTACATGAGCAGTTCTTC

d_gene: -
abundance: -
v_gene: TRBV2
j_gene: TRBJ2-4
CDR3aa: CASAGYIQYF
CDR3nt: TGTGCCAGCGCCGGGTACATTCAGTACTTC

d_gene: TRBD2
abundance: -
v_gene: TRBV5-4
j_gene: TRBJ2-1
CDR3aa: CASSLVGLAGRNEQFF
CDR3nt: TGTGCCAGCAGCTTGGTTGGCCTAGCGGGACGGAATGAGCAGTTCTTC

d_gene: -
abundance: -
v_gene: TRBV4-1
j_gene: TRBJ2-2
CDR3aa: CASSQRDLNTGELFF
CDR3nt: TGCGCCAGCAGCCAACGGGACTTAAACACCGGGGAGCTGTTTTTT

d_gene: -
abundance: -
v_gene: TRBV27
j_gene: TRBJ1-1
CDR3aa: CASSLWAGANTEAFF
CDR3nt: TGTGCCAGCAGTTTATGGGCAGGGGCGAACACTGAAGCTTTCTTT

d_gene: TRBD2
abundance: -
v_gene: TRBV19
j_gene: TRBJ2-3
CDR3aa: CATGLAGPDTQYF
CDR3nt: TGTGCCACCGGACTAGCGGGCCCAGATACGCAGTATTTT

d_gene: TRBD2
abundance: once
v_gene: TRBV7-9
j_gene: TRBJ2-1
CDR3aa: CASSLVPGLAVYNEQFF
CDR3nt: TGTGCCAGCAGTTTAGTTCCGGGACTAGCGGTCTACAATGAGCAGTTCTTC